This T cell receptor beta chain originates from a study of cytomegalovirus exposure and HLA in healthy donors. General observations from the study: The study flagged some 170 TCR beta chains as cytomegalovirus-associated. A later analysis found first-cohort TCR clusters tended to co-occur in the 90 to 150 validation repertoires.

Separate from the roughly 720-subject first cohort was the roughly 130-subject validation cohort, to which the donors belonged. Assay used: immunoSEQ multiplex PCR; TCRdb lists only in-frame clones, some missing. This table holds 55,000 to 80,000 clones, approximately 94% found once. V dropped 5 bases and J dropped 0; count of bases not matched to a gene: 7. This CDR3 is built from 15 residues. Germline CDR1 LNHNV, CDR2 YYDKDF (reference sequence). To note about this clone: The antigen is not known.

Sequences were obtained from PBMCs. The chain is built from TRBV15 and TRBJ2-7, with 7 nucleotides matching TRBD1. The TCR comes from a man aged 18 to 35 in good health and CMV-seropositive. The CDR3 is CATSLGQASSYEQYF. CDR3 bases: TGTGCCACCAGCTTAGGACAGGCATCCTCCTACGAGCAGTACTTC.